The 28 T cell receptor beta chains given below trace back to one sample, sequenced in a study of T cell repertoires in cytomegalovirus infection. TCRdb independently ran MiXCR on the reads; one entry per CDR3 protein. The data contain roughly 920,000 distinct CDR3 sequences, around 29% of them singletons. Their recognized antigens are unknown. Specimen: cultured CD8+ T cells from PBMCs, collected from culture after CMV antigen stimulation. These receptors all come from a human donor in good health (CMV status not recorded). Some clones in this sample may be carry-over from other donors' samples.

The V and J genes are TRBV19 and TRBJ1-1, with no clear D. The CDR3 covers 12 residues. Germline values: CDR1 LNHDA, CDR2 SQIVND (reference sequence). V lost 4 bases, J lost 1 base, and 4 bases lay in between. The CDR3 region is CASSNPNTEAFF. The CDR3 nucleotides are TGTGCCAGTAGTAACCCGAACACTGAAGCTTTCTTT.

This clonotype has only a few counts. This chain's CDR3 is CASRSGTASSYNEQFF. CDR3 nucleotide sequence: TGTGCCAGCCGCTCAGGGACAGCGAGCTCCTACAATGAGCAGTTCTTC. The chain recombines TRBV6-1 with TRBJ2-1; 7 bases match TRBD1. Germline assignment: CDR1 MNHNS and CDR2 SASEGT. This CDR3 has 16 amino acids. V gave up 8 bases and J gave up 0 bases; unmatched junction bases: 10.

Only a few counts were recorded for this clonotype. The V and J genes are TRBV27 and TRBJ2-7; tentative D call: TRBD1 (5 bases). Germline CDR1 is MNHEY and CDR2 is SMNVEV (reference sequence). V lost 2 bases to trimming and J lost 0 bases, with 14 bases between them. CDR3 length: 16 residues. The CDR3 loop reads CASSLRQMLSSYEQYV. CDR3 nucleotides: TGTGCCAGCAGTTTACGACAGATGCTTAGCTCCTACGAGCAGTACGTC.

This clonotype was recorded a few times. The chain employs TRBV7-9 and TRBJ1-1; D may be TRBD1 (5 bases). In germline, CDR1 is SEHNR, CDR2 FQNEAQ (reference sequence). This CDR3 is 14 amino acids long. Trimming cost V 4 bases and J 7 bases, with 16 bases left between them. CDR3 sequence reads: CASSSSPDTGEAFF. The DNA for the CDR3 is TGTGCCAGCAGCTCGAGTCCCGATACAGGTGAAGCTTTCTTT.

This clonotype was observed a handful of times. This sequence joins TRBV6-5 and TRBJ1-2, with D possibly matching TRBD1 (5 bases). The V gene lost 6 bases and the J gene lost 7 bases, with 12 bases spanning the gap. There are 12 residues in the CDR3. Germline V CDR1 and CDR2: MNHEY, SVGAGI. Here the CDR3 DNA reads TGTGCCAGCAGGGGGGGTTCGCGTGGCTACACCTTC. This sequence encodes CASRGGSRGYTF.

This clonotype came up many times. The chain joins TRBV7-9 to TRBJ1-1, with D uncertain. Germline CDR1 reads SEHNR; CDR2 reads FQNEAQ (reference sequence). V lost 2 bases to trimming and J lost 0 bases, with 13 bases between them. CDR3 size: 16 residues. CDR3 in amino acids: CASSLTPGDVNTEAFF. The DNA for the CDR3 is TGTGCCAGCAGCTTAACTCCCGGGGATGTGAACACTGAAGCTTTCTTT.

This clonotype came up a few times. This rearrangement joins TRBV19 to TRBJ1-1, with TRBD1 as a possible D gene (5 bases). This CDR3 region has 15 residues. The germline V and J ends were trimmed by 4 bases and 5 bases, with 17 bases remaining between them. Germline values: CDR1 LNHDA, CDR2 SQIVND (reference sequence). DNA of the CDR3: TGTGCCAGTAGTACGGGGGAACGGCCTAGTACTGAAGCTTTCTTT. Protein: CASSTGERPSTEAFF.

As for this clonotype: The junction shows a germline mismatch at one end, possibly a read error. The chain joins TRBV4-2 to TRBJ1-3; the match to TRBD1 covers 10 bases. The CDR3 totals 15 residues. From germline, CDR1 is LGHNA and CDR2 YNFKEQ. CDR3 sequence: CANSQDRGSRNTIYF. The DNA for the CDR3 is TGTGCCAACAGCCAGGACAGGGGGTCTAGAAACACCATATATTTT.

The chain links TRBV7-9 to TRBJ2-6; 7 bases match TRBD1. The J segment lost 0 bases and the V segment lost 10 bases, leaving 15 bases of the junction unmatched. The germline V gene encodes CDR1 SEHNR and CDR2 FQNEAQ (reference sequence). This CDR3 has 18 amino acids. The CDR3 reads CAITIDRARLSGANVLTF. CDR3 nucleotides: TGTGCCATCACAATCGACAGGGCCCGGCTCTCTGGGGCCAACGTCCTGACTTTC.

The gene calls are TRBV7-9 and TRBJ1-5; TRBD1 might be the D (5 bases). The V end was cut by 5 bases, the J end by 5 bases, with 19 bases between. The CDR3 contains 16 residues. Germline CDR1 and CDR2: SEHNR and FQNEAQ (reference sequence). Here the CDR3 DNA reads TGTGCCAGCAGCGCGTTGGCAGGGCCGGAGGATCAGCCCCAGCATTTT. Protein: CASSALAGPEDQPQHF. The full variable domain, rest sourced from reference TRBV7-9 and TRBJ1-5, is DTGVSQNPRHKITKRGQNVTFRCDPISEHNRLYWYRQTLGQGPEFLTYFQNEAQLEKSRLLSDRFSAERPKGSFSTLEIQRTEQGDSAMYLCASSALAGPEDQPQHFGDGTRLSIL.

The chain couples TRBV13 to TRBJ2-3; TRBD2 matches 8 bases. Trimming at V came to 5 bases and at J to 6 bases, leaving 13 bases not matched to a gene. The CDR3 runs 16 residues. Germline V gene sequence: CDR1 PRHDT, CDR2 FYEKMQ (reference sequence). The CDR3 loop reads CASSALGTRPGDTQYF. CDR3 DNA sequence: TGTGCCAGCAGCGCCTTAGGGACTAGGCCGGGGGATACGCAGTATTTT.

This clonotype has only a few counts. V is TRBV10-3 and J is TRBJ2-7, with 8 bases lining up with TRBD1. This CDR3 is built from 14 residues. J lost 1 base, V lost 6 bases, and 5 bases had no gene match. Germline values: CDR1 ENHRY, CDR2 SYGVKD. The CDR3 here is CAISGRDRSYEQYF. The CDR3, as DNA: TGTGCCATCAGCGGTCGGGACAGGTCCTACGAGCAGTACTTC.

The chain couples TRBV29-1 to TRBJ2-6, with D unclear. Trimming took off 7 bases at V and 0 bases at J, with 7 bases between the two ends. This CDR3 has 13 amino acids. Germline assignment: CDR1 SQVTM and CDR2 ANQGSEA. CDR3 loop: CSAGVSGANVLTF. As DNA, the CDR3 is TGCAGCGCAGGCGTCTCTGGGGCCAACGTCCTGACTTTC.

This chain joins TRBV9 and TRBJ1-1, with unresolved D. This CDR3 comprises 11 residues. Germline loops: CDR1 SGDLS, CDR2 YYNGEE. Trimming removed 6 bases from V and 5 bases from J, with 8 bases in between. The CDR3 nucleotides read TGTGCCAGCAACCCGAGGACTGAAGCTTTCTTT. It encodes CASNPRTEAFF.

About this clonotype: The junction departs from the called germline gene at one end, perhaps through a read error. This sequence joins TRBV13 and TRBJ2-2; possible D gene TRBD2, 6 bases. Looked up from germline, CDR1 is PRHDT and CDR2 is FYEKMQ (reference sequence). The CDR3 consists of 14 residues. The CDR3 region has the DNA TGTGCCAGCATGGGGGGAGAGAACACCGGGGAGCCGTTTTTT. The encoded protein is CASMGGENTGEPFF.

The chain combines TRBV27 with TRBJ2-5; a possible D gene is TRBD1 (6 bases). Trimming pared 7 bases from V and 0 bases from J, leaving 15 bases between. This CDR3 contains 15 residues. The germline CDR1 and CDR2 sequences are MNHEY and SMNVEV (reference sequence). The CDR3 loop is CASTSLQGHQETQYF. The CDR3 region has the DNA TGTGCCAGCACCTCCTTACAGGGCCACCAAGAGACCCAGTACTTC.

Only a few counts were recorded for this clonotype. J is TRBJ2-1 and V is TRBV7-9; 12 nucleotides match TRBD2. Looked up from germline, CDR1 is SEHNR and CDR2 is FQNEAQ (reference sequence). After removal of 4 bases from V and 8 bases from J, the junction contained 6 bases not matched to a gene. This CDR3 comprises 15 residues. The CDR3 spells CASSSPSGGAYEQFF. CDR3 DNA sequence: TGTGCCAGCAGCTCCCCTAGCGGGGGGGCCTATGAGCAGTTCTTC.

This clonotype was detected a few times. The chain combines TRBV5-4 with TRBJ2-7; possibly TRBD2 for D (6 bases). V was pared by 4 bases and J by 2 bases, with 13 bases between. Germline values: CDR1 SGHNT, CDR2 YYREEE (reference sequence). The length of the CDR3 is 14 residues. As DNA, the CDR3 is TGTGCCAGCAGCACCTTCGGGGGACCCTACGAGCAGTACGTC. Translated, it gives CASSTFGGPYEQYV.

The chain uses TRBV28 and TRBJ2-3; D is possibly TRBD1 (5 bases). V was trimmed by 2 bases and J by 2 bases, leaving 14 bases between them. The length of the CDR3 is 16 residues. Germline V gene sequence: CDR1 MDHEN, CDR2 SYDVKM. In DNA form, the CDR3 reads TGTGCCAGCAGTTTAAAAGGGGAACCTCACACAGATACGCAGTATTTT. This codes for CASSLKGEPHTDTQYF.

The chain uses TRBV7-7 and TRBJ2-7, with D perhaps TRBD2 (6 bases). Germline V gives CDR1 SSHAT, CDR2 FNYEAQ (reference sequence). This CDR3 spans 16 amino acids. CDR3 sequence: CTSSPGRLINPNEQYF. CDR3 bases: TGTACTAGCAGCCCCGGGCGGCTAATCAACCCCAACGAGCAGTACTTC.

The J gene is TRBJ1-4, the V gene TRBV7-6, with D perhaps TRBD1 (6 bases). The CDR3 totals 14 residues. CDR1 is SGHVS, CDR2 FNYEAQ, per germline. The ends were cut back, 6 bases at V and 6 bases at J, with 14 bases in the middle. This CDR3 is CASRRGGADEKLFF. The CDR3 coding sequence is TGTGCCAGCAGGAGGGGGGGCGCCGATGAAAAACTGTTTTTT.

The chain combines TRBV27 with TRBJ1-5; 10 bases line up with TRBD1. The CDR3 is 14 amino acids. The germline gives CDR1 MNHEY, CDR2 SMNVEV (reference sequence). V lost 6 bases, J lost 5 bases, and 4 bases stayed unmatched. In nucleotides, the CDR3 is TGTGCCAGCAGACCAGACAGGGGGCATCAGCCCCAGCATTTT. Translation: CASRPDRGHQPQHF.

The sample holds many counts of this clonotype. The rearrangement joins TRBV2 to TRBJ1-3; 7 positions agree with TRBD1. The CDR3 length is 15 residues. Per the germline V gene, CDR1 is SNHLY and CDR2 is FYNNEI. Trimming at V came to 5 bases and at J to 2 bases, leaving 6 bases not matched to a gene. The CDR3 DNA follows: TGTGCCAGCAGTACCGACAGGGCCACTGGAAACACCATATATTTT. It codes for CASSTDRATGNTIYF.

This clonotype was counted a single time. A junction boundary mismatches the germline segment, possibly from a read error. This rearrangement joins TRBV27 to TRBJ1-1; 7 bases agree with TRBD1. This CDR3 comprises 14 residues. CDR1 and CDR2 (germline): MNHEY, SMNVEV (reference sequence). The CDR3 nucleotides read TGTGTCAGCAGTTCGGGACAGATGAACACTGAAGCTTTCTTT. Translation: CVSSSGQMNTEAFF.

This clonotype occurred many times. The chain joins TRBV7-8 to TRBJ2-3, with TRBD2 matching 13 bases. Germline assignment: CDR1 SGHVS and CDR2 FQNEAQ. Unmatched junction bases numbered 10, after V lost 4 bases and J lost 3 bases. This CDR3 has 18 amino acids. As DNA, the CDR3 is TGTGCCAGCAGCTACAGACTAGCGGGGGGCCAGGGGACAGATACGCAGTATTTT. The encoded protein is CASSYRLAGGQGTDTQYF.

This clonotype was seen a handful of times. The gene calls are TRBV7-6 and TRBJ2-1; the D gene could be TRBD1 or TRBD2 (6 bases each). Germline V gene lookup returns CDR1 SGHVS and CDR2 FNYEAQ. Between the trimmed V and J ends, which lost 5 bases and 10 bases, there was a span of 15 bases. The CDR3 runs to 13 residues. CDR3 DNA sequence: TGTGCCAGCAGCCTTCCGGGGGCCAGCGAGCAGTTCTTC. Its translation: CASSLPGASEQFF.

This clonotype occurred a few times. One end of the junction varies from germline; a read error may be responsible. This sequence joins TRBV4-1 and TRBJ1-2; D is undetermined. The CDR3 consists of 15 residues. The germline CDR1 and CDR2 sequences are MGHRA and YSYEKL. As DNA, the CDR3 is TGTGCCAGCAGTATAAATCCTCTGGGGATCTATGGCTACACCTTC. Translating it yields CASSINPLGIYGYTF.

The rearrangement links TRBV7-9 to TRBJ1-1; D might be TRBD1 (6 bases). Germline CDR1 reads SEHNR; CDR2 reads FQNEAQ (reference sequence). There are 17 residues in the CDR3. V was shortened by 5 bases and J by 0 bases, with 19 bases between the two germline ends. CDR3 sequence reads: CASSPPRTAIMNTEAFF. Written as DNA, the CDR3 is TGTGCCAGCAGCCCGCCCCGGACAGCTATTATGAACACTGAAGCTTTCTTT.